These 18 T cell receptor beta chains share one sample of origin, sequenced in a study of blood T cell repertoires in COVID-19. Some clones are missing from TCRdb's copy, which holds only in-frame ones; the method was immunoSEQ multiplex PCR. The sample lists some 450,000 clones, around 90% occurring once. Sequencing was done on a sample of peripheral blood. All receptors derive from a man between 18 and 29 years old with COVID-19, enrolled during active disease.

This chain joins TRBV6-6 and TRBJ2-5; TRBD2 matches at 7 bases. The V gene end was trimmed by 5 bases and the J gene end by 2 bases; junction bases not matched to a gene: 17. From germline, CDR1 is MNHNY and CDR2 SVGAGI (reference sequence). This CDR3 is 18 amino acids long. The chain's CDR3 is CASSQPAPLARLQETQYF. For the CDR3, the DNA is TGTGCCAGCAGTCAACCCGCACCACTAGCGAGACTTCAAGAGACCCAGTACTTC.

This CDR3 reads CASSQQGTTNEKLFF. The CDR3 DNA is TGTGCCAGCAGCCAGCAGGGAACAACTAATGAAAAACTGTTTTTT. V gene TRBV3-1 (or the pseudogene TRBV3-2) combines with J gene TRBJ1-4; tentatively, D is TRBD1 (5 bases). Germline values: CDR1 LGHDT, CDR2 YNNKEL (reference sequence). Deletions cut 3 bases from V and 0 bases from J, with 8 bases between. This CDR3 is 15 amino acids long.

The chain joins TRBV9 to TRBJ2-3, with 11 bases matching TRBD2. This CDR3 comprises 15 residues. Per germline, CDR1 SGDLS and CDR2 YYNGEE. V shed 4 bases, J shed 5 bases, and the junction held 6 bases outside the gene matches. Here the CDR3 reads CASSFSGGAIDTQYF. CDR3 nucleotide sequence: TGTGCCAGCAGCTTTAGCGGGGGGGCGATAGATACGCAGTATTTT.

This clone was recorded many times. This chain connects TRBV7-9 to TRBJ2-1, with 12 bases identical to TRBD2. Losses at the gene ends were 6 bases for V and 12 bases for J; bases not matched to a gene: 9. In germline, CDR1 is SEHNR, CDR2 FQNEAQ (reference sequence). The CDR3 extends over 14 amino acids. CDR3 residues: CASSQASGGARQFF. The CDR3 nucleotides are TGTGCCAGCAGTCAAGCTAGCGGGGGGGCTCGGCAGTTCTTC.

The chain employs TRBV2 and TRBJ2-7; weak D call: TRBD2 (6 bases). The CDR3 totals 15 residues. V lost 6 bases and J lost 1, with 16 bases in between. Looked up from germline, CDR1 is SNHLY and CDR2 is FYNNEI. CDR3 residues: CASRGFVGGSYEQYF. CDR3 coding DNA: TGTGCCAGCAGGGGGTTTGTGGGAGGATCCTACGAGCAGTACTTC. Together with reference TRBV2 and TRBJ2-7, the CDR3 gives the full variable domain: EPEVTQTPSHQVTQMGQEVILRCVPISNHLYFYWYRQILGQKVEFLVSFYNNEISEKSEIFDDQFSVERPDGSNFTLKIRSTKLEDSAMYFCASRGFVGGSYEQYFGPGTRLTVT.

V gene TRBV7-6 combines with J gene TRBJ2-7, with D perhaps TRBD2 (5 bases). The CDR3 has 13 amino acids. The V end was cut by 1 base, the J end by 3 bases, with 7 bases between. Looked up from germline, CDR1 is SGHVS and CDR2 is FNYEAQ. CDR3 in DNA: TGTGCCAGCAGCTTAGGACGGGACTACGAGCAGTACTTC. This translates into CASSLGRDYEQYF.

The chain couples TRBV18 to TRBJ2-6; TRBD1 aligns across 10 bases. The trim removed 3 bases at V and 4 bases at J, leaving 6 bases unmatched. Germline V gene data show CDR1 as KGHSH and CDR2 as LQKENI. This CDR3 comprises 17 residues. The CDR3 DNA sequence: TGTGCCAGCTCACCTCGGACAGGGGGGACCGGGGCCAACGTCCTGACTTTC. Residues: CASSPRTGGTGANVLTF.

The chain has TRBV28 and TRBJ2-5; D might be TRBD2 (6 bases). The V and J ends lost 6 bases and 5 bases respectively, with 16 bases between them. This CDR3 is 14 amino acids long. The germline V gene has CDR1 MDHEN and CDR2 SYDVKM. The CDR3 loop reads CASRPTSHEETQYF. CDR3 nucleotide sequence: TGTGCCAGCAGACCGACTAGTCACGAGGAGACCCAGTACTTC.

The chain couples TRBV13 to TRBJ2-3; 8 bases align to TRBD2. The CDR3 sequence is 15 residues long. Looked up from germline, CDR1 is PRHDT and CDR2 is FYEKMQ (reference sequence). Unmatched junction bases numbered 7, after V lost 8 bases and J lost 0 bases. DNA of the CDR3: TGTGCCAGCCGACGGACTAGCAGGAGCACAGATACGCAGTATTTT. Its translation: CASRRTSRSTDTQYF.

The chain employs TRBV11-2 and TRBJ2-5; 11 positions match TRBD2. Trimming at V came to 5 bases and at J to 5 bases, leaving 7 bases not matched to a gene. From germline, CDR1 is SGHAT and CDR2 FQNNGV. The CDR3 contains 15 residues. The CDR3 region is CASSIRLAGSETQYF. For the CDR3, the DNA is TGTGCCAGCAGCATACGACTAGCGGGGAGTGAGACCCAGTACTTC.

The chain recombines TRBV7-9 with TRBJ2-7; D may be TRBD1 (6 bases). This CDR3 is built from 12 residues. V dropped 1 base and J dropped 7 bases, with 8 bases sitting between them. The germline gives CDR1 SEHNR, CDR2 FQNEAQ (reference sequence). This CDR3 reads CASSLGGTEQYF. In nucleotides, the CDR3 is TGTGCCAGCAGCTTAGGGGGGACAGAGCAGTACTTC.

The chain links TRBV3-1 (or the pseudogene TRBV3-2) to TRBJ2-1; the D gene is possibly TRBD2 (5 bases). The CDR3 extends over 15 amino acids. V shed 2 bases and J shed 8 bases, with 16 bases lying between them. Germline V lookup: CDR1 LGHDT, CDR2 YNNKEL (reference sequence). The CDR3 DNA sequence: TGTGCCAGCAGCCAACCTACTGGGCTAGCCGATGAGCAGTTCTTC. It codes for CASSQPTGLADEQFF.

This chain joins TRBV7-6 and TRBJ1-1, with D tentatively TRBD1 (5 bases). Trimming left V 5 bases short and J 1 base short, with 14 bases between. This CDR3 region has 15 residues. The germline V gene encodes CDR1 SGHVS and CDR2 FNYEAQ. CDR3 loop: CASSQTNTGNTEAFF. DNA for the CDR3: TGTGCCAGCAGCCAAACTAATACAGGGAACACTGAAGCTTTCTTT.

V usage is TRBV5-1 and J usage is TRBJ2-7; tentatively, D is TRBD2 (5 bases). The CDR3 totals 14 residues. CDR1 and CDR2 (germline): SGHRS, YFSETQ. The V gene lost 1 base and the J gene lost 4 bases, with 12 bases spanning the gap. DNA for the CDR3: TGCGCCAGCAGCTTGATGGGTGGGAGATACGAGCAGTACTTC. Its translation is CASSLMGGRYEQYF. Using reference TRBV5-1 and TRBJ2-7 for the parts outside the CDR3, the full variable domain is KAGVTQTPRYLIKTRGQQVTLSCSPISGHRSVSWYQQTPGQGLQFLFEYFSETQRNKGNFPGRFSGRQFSNSRSEMNVSTLELGDSALYLCASSLMGGRYEQYFGPGTRLTVT.

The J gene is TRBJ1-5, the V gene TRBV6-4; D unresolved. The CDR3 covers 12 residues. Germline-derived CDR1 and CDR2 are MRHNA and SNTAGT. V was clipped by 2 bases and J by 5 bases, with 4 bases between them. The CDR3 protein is CASSDEDQPQHF. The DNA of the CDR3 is TGTGCCAGCAGTGACGAGGATCAGCCCCAGCATTTT.

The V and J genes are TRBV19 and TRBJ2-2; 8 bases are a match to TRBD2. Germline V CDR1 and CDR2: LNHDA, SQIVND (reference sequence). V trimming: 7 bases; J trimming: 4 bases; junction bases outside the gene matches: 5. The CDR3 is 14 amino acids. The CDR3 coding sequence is TGTGCCAGTACGGGGGGGCGCGTCACCGGGGAGCTGTTTTTT. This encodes CASTGGRVTGELFF.

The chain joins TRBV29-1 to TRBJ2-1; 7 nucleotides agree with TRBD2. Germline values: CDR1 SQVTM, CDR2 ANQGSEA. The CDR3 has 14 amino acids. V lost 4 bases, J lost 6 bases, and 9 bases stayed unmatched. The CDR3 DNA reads TGCAGCGTTGCTCGCGGGACTATTGGCAATGAGCAGTTCTTC. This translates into CSVARGTIGNEQFF.

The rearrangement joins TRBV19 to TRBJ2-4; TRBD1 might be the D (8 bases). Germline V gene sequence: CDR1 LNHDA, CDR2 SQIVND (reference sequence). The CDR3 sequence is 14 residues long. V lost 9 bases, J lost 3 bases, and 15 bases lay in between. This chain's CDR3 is CASPQGGGKNIQYF. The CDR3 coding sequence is TGTGCCAGCCCACAGGGGGGGGGCAAAAACATTCAGTACTTC.